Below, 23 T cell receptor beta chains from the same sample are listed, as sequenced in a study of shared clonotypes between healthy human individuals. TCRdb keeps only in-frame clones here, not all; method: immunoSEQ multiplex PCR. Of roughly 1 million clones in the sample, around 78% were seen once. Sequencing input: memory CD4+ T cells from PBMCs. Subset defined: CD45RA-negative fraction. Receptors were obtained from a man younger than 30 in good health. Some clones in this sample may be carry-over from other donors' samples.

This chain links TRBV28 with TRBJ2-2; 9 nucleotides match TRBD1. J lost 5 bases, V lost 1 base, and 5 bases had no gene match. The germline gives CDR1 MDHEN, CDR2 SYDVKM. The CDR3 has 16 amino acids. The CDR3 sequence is CASSLSGTGMTGELFF. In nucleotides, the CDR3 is TGTGCCAGCAGTTTATCCGGGACAGGGATGACCGGGGAGCTGTTTTTT. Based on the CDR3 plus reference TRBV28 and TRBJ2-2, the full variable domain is DVKVTQSSRYLVKRTGEKVFLECVQDMDHENMFWYRQDPGLGLRLIYFSYDVKMKEKGDIPEGYSVSREKKERFSLILESASTNQTSMYLCASSLSGTGMTGELFFGEGSRLTVL.

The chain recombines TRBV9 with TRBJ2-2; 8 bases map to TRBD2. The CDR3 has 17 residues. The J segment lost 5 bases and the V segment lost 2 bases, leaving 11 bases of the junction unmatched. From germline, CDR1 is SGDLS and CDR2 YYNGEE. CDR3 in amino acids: CASSVTSGGGATGELFF. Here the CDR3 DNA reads TGTGCCAGCAGCGTTACTAGCGGAGGAGGGGCAACCGGGGAGCTGTTTTTT.

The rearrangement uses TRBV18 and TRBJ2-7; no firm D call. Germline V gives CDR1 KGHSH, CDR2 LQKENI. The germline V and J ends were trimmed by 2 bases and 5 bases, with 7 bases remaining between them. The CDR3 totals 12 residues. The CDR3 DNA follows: TGTGCCAGCTCACCAGTGCTGAACGAGCAGTACTTC. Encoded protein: CASSPVLNEQYF.

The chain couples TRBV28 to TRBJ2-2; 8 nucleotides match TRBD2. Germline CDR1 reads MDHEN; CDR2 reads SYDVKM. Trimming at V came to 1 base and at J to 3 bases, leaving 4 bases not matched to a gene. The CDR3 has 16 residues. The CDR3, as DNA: TGTGCCAGCAGTTTATACACTAGCGGCTACACCGGGGAGCTGTTTTTT. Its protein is CASSLYTSGYTGELFF.

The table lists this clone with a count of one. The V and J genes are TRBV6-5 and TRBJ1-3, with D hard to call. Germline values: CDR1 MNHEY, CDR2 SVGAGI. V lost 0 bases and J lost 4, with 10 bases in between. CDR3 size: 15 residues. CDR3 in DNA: TGTGCCAGCAGTTACTCGAACTCGTACGGAAACACCATATATTTT. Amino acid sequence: CASSYSNSYGNTIYF.

CDR3 DNA: TGTGCCGGCTCTGGACAGTATAATTCACCCCTCCACTTT. The encoded protein is CAGSGQYNSPLHF. The chain links TRBV30 to TRBJ1-6, with D maybe TRBD1 (6 bases). The germline V gene encodes CDR1 GTSNPN and CDR2 SVGIG (reference sequence). Between the trimmed V and J ends, which lost 8 bases and 4 bases, there was a span of 12 bases. This CDR3 contains 13 residues.

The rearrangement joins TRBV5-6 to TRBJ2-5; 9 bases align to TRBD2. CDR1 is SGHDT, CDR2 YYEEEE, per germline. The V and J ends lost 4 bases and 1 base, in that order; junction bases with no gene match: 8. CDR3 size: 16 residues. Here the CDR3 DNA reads TGTGCCAGCAGCCGATTGACTAGCGGCTCCCAAGAGACCCAGTACTTC. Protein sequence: CASSRLTSGSQETQYF.

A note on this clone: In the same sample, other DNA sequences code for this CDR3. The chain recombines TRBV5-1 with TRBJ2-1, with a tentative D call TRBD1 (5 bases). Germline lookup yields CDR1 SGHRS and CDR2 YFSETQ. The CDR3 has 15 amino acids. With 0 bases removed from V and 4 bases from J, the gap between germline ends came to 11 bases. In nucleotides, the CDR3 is TGCGCCAGCAGCTTGGTCGCAGGGCTTTACAATGAGCAGTTCTTC. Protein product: CASSLVAGLYNEQFF.

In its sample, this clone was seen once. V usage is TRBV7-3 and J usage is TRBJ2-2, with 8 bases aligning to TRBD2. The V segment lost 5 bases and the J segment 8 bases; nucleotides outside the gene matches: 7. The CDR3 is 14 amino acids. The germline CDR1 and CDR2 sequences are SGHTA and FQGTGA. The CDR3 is CASSLVPGGGELFF. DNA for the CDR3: TGTGCCAGCAGCCTTGTCCCGGGAGGGGGGGAGCTGTTTTTT.

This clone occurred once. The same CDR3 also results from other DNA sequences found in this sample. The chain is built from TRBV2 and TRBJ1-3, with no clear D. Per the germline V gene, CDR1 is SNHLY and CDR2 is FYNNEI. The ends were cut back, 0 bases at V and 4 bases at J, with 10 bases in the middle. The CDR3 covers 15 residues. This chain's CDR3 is CASSEARGSGNTIYF. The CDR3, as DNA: TGTGCCAGCAGTGAAGCCCGGGGATCGGGAAACACCATATATTTT. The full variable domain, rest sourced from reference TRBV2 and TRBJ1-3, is EPEVTQTPSHQVTQMGQEVILRCVPISNHLYFYWYRQILGQKVEFLVSFYNNEISEKSEIFDDQFSVERPDGSNFTLKIRSTKLEDSAMYFCASSEARGSGNTIYFGEGSWLTVV.

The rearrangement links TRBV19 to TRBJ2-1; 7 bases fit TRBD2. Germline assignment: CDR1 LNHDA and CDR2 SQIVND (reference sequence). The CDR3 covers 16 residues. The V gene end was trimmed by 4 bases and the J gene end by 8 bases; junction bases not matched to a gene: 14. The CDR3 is CASSSPAGALRDEQFF. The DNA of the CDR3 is TGTGCCAGTAGTAGTCCTGCGGGAGCCCTTCGCGATGAGCAGTTCTTC.

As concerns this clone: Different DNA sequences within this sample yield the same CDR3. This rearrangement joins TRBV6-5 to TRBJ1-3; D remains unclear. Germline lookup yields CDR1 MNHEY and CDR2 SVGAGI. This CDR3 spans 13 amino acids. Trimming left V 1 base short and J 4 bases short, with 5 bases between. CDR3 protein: CASSYLGGNTIYF. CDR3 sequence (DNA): TGTGCCAGCAGTTACTTAGGAGGAAACACCATATATTTT.

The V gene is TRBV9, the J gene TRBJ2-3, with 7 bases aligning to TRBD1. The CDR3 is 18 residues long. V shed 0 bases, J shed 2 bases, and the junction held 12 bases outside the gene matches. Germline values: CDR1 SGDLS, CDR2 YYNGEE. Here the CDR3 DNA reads TGTGCCAGCAGCGTAGATGGGACAGCACATGACTTCACAGATACGCAGTATTTT. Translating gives CASSVDGTAHDFTDTQYF.

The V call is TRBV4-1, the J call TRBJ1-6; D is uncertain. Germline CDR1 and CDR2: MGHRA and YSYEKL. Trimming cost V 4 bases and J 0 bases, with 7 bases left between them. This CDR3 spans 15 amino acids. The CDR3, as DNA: TGCGCCAGCAGCCCACAGAGCTCCTATAATTCACCCCTCCACTTT. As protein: CASSPQSSYNSPLHF.

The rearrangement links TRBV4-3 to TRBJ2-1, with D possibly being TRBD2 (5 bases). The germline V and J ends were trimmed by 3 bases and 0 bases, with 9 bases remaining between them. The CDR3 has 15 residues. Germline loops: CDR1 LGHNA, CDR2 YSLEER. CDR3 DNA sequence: TGCGCCAGCAGCCATAGCGTGATCTCCTACAATGAGCAGTTCTTC. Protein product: CASSHSVISYNEQFF.

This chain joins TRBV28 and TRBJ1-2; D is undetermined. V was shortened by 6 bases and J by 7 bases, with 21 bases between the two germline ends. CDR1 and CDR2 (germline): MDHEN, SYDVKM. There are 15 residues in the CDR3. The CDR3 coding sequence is TGTGCCAGCAGACCCGCCAGTGGGAATCGTGGTGGCTACACCTTC. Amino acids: CASRPASGNRGGYTF.

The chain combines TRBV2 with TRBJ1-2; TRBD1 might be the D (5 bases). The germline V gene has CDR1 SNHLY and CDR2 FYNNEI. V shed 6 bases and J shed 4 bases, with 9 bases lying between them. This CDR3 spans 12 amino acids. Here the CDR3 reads CASRDRTYGYTF. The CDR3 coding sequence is TGTGCCAGCAGAGACAGAACCTATGGCTACACCTTC.

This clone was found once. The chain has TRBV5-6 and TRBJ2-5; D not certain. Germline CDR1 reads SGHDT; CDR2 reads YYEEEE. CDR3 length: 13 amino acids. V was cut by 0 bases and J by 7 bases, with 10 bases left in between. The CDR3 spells CASSLDRSGTQYF. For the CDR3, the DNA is TGTGCCAGCAGCTTGGATAGGTCAGGGACCCAGTACTTC.

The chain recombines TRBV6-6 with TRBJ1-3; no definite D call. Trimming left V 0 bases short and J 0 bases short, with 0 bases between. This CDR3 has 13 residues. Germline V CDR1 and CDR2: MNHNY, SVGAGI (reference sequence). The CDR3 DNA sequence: TGTGCCAGCAGTTACTCCTCTGGAAACACCATATATTTT. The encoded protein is CASSYSSGNTIYF.

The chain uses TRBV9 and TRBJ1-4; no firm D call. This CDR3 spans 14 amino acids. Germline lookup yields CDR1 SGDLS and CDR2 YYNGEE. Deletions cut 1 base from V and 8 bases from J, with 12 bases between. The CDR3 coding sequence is TGTGCCAGCAGCGTATATCCGACCACAGAAAAACTGTTTTTT. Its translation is CASSVYPTTEKLFF.

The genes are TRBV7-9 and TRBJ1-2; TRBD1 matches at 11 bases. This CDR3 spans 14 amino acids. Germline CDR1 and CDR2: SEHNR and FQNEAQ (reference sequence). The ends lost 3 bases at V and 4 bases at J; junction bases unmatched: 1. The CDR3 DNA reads TGTGCCAGCAGCTTCGGGACAGGGGGCTATGGCTACACCTTC. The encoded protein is CASSFGTGGYGYTF.

CDR3 residues: CSVVPLGGSNEKLFF. Here the CDR3 DNA reads TGCAGCGTTGTTCCGCTAGGGGGCTCTAATGAAAAACTGTTTTTT. The chain is built from TRBV29-1 and TRBJ1-4, with TRBD1 matching over 7 bases. The CDR3 sequence is 15 residues long. Germline CDR1 SQVTM, CDR2 ANQGSEA. J gave up 3 bases and V 4 bases, and 8 bases lay outside the gene matches.

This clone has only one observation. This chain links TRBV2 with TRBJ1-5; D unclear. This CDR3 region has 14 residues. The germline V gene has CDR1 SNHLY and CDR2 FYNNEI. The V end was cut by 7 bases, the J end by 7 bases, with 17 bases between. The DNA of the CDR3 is TGTGCCAGCACCCTAGTGTGGCCCGGGCAGCCCCAGCATTTT. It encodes CASTLVWPGQPQHF.